This T cell receptor (beta chain) is drawn from a study of blood T cell repertoires in COVID-19. Overall study context: Samples came from the United States, Italy and Spain, spanning acute and convalescent COVID-19. The cDNA or gDNA used as material had been derived from T cells, B-cell-depleted T cells, or PBMCs.

V gave up 0 bases and J gave up 1 base, with 7 bases separating them. The CDR3 is 15 residues long. In germline, CDR1 is MNHEY, CDR2 SVGAGI. In this sample, this clone turned up once. Distinct nucleotide sequences in the sample also encode this CDR3. The data were produced by immunoSEQ multiplex PCR, yet TCRdb's version contains in-frame clones alone and is incomplete. The sample consists of about 370,000 clones, 90% of them appearing once. The sequencing sample was made of peripheral blood. The source of this sequence is a man in his late teens or twenties with active or convalescent COVID-19. The gene calls are TRBV6-5 and TRBJ1-5, with D tentatively TRBD1 (5 bases). Written as DNA, the CDR3 is TGTGCCAGCAGTTACTCGCAGGGAAGCAATCAGCCCCAGCATTTT. It encodes CASSYSQGSNQPQHF.